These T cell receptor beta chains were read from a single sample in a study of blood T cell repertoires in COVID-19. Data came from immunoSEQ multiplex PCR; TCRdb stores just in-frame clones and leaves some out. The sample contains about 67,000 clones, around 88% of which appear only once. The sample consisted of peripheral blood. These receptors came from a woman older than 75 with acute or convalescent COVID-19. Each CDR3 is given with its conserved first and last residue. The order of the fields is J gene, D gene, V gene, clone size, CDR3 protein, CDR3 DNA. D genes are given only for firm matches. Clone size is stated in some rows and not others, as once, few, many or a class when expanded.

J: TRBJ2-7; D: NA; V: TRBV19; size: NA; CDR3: CASSVSPRQAAYEQYF; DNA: TGTGCCAGTAGTGTCTCCCCTAGACAGGCTGCGTACGAGCAGTACTTC
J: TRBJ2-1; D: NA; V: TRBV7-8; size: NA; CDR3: CASSLARGNEQFF; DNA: TGTGCCAGCAGCTTAGCTAGGGGCAATGAGCAGTTCTTC
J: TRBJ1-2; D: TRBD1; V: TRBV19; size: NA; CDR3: CASSPDRASGYTF; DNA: TGTGCCAGTAGTCCCGACAGGGCCTCTGGCTACACCTTC
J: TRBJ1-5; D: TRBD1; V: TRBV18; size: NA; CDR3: CASSHRGMGNQPQHF; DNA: TGTGCCAGCTCTCACAGGGGTATGGGGAATCAGCCCCAGCATTTT
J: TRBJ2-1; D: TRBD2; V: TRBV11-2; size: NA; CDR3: CASSLKASGGRQFF; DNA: TGTGCCAGCAGCTTAAAGGCTAGCGGGGGGCGGCAGTTCTTC
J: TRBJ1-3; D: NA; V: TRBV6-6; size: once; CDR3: CASSLSAEGNTIYF; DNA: TGTGCCAGCAGCCTCAGCGCGGAGGGAAACACCATATATTTT
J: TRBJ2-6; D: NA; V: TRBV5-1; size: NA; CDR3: CASSLDRVGSGANVLTF; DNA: TGCGCCAGCAGCTTGGACAGGGTAGGGTCTGGGGCCAACGTCCTGACTTTC
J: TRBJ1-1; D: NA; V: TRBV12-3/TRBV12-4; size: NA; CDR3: CASSLERKAFF; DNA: TGTGCCAGCAGTTTGGAGAGGAAAGCTTTCTTT
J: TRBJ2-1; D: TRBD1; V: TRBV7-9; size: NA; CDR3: CASSRGGTVYNEQFF; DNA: TGTGCCAGCAGCCGGGGTGGGACAGTCTACAATGAGCAGTTCTTC
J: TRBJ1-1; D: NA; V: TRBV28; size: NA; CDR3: CASSVTGITEAFF; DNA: TGTGCCAGCAGCGTGACAGGAATCACTGAAGCTTTCTTT
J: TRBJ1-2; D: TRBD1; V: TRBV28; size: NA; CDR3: CASSSGQGVGGYTF; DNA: TGTGCCAGCAGCTCTGGACAGGGGGTAGGTGGCTACACCTTC
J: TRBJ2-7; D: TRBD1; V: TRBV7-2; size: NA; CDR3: CASSFGQGGAYEQYF; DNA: TGTGCCAGCAGCTTCGGACAGGGGGGCGCCTACGAGCAGTACTTC
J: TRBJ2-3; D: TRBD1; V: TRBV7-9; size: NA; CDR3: CASSWGQGVTDTQYF; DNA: TGTGCCAGCAGCTGGGGACAGGGGGTCACAGATACGCAGTATTTT
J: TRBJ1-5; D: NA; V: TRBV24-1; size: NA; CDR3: CATKGEGAYEPQHF; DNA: TGTGCCACCAAAGGTGAAGGGGCTTATGAGCCCCAGCATTTT
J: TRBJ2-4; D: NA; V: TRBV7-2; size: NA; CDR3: CASSLRGKNIQYF; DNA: TGTGCCAGCAGCTTACGCGGCAAAAACATTCAGTACTTC
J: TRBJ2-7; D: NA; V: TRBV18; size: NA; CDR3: CASSPPQGFGVGEQYF; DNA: TGTGCCAGCTCACCACCTCAGGGGTTTGGAGTAGGAGAGCAGTACTTC
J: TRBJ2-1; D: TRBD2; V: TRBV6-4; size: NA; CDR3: CASSAGTSDYNEQFF; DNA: TGTGCCAGCAGCGCCGGGACTAGCGACTACAATGAGCAGTTCTTC
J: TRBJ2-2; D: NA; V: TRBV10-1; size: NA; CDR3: CASSALGGSTGELFF; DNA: TGCGCCAGCAGCGCCCTAGGGGGTAGCACCGGGGAGCTGTTTTTT
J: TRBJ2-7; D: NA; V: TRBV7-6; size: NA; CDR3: CASSSQAGDFTYEQYF; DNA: TGTGCCAGCAGCTCCCAAGCTGGGGACTTCACCTACGAGCAGTACTTC
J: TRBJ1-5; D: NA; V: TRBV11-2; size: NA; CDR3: CASSSDLNQPQHF; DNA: TGTGCCAGCAGCTCAGACCTGAATCAGCCCCAGCATTTT
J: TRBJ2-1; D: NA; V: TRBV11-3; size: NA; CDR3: CASSLGGVSYNEQFF; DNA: TGTGCCAGCAGCTTGGGGGGTGTTTCCTACAATGAGCAGTTCTTC
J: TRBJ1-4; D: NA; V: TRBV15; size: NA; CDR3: CATSPGQGIDEKLFF; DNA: TGTGCCACCAGCCCCGGCCAGGGCATCGATGAAAAACTGTTTTTT
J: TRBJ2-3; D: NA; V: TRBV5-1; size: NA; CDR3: CASSRNAQGNTDTQYF; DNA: TGCGCCAGCAGCCGTAACGCCCAGGGAAACACAGATACGCAGTATTTT
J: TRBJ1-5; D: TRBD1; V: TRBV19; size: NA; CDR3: CASSTHRDRGPNQPQHF; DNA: TGTGCCAGTAGTACACACCGGGACAGGGGGCCGAATCAGCCCCAGCATTTT
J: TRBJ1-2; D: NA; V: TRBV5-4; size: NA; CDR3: CASSWGGGYTF; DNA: TGTGCCAGCAGCTGGGGAGGTGGCTACACCTTC
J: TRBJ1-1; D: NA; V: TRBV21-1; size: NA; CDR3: CASSKGNEEAFF; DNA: TGTGCCAGCAGCAAAGGAAATGAGGAAGCTTTCTTT
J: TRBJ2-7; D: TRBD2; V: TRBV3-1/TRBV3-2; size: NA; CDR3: CASSQQRGFDEQYF; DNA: TGTGCCAGCAGCCAACAGCGGGGGTTCGACGAGCAGTACTTC
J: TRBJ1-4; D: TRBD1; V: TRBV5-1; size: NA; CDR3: CASSWAGGAGEEKLFF; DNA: TGCGCCAGCAGCTGGGCAGGGGGCGCGGGTGAAGAAAAACTGTTTTTT
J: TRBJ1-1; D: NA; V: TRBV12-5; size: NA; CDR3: CASGPQGGTEAFF; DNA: TGTGCTAGTGGCCCCCAGGGAGGCACTGAAGCTTTCTTT
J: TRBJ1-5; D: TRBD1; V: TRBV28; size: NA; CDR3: CASIHGTGDQPQHF; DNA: TGTGCCAGCATCCACGGGACAGGGGATCAGCCCCAGCATTTT
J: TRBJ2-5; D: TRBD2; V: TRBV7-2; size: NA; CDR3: CASGIGGAGETQYF; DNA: TGTGCCAGCGGTATCGGGGGGGCCGGGGAGACCCAGTACTTC
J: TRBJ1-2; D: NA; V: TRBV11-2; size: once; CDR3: CASSPTDGYYGYTF; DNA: TGTGCCAGCAGCCCAACCGATGGCTACTATGGCTACACCTTC
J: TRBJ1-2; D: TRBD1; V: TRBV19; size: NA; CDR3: CASSIVGGGASYGYTF; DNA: TGTGCCAGTAGTATAGTTGGAGGGGGCGCATCCTATGGCTACACCTTC
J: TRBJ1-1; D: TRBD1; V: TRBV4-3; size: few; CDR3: CASSQEWTGGFEAFF; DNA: TGCGCCAGCAGCCAAGAGTGGACAGGGGGATTTGAAGCTTTCTTT
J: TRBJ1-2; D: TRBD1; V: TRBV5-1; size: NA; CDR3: CASGQEGNYGYTF; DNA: TGCGCCAGTGGACAGGAGGGCAACTATGGCTACACCTTC
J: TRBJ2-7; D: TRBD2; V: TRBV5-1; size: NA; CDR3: CASSLAGGSYEQYF; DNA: TGCGCCAGCAGCTTGGCGGGGGGGTCCTACGAGCAGTACTTC
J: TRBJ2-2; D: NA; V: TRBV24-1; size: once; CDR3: CATARGSLNTGELFF; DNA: TGTGCCACCGCACGAGGGTCCTTGAACACCGGGGAGCTGTTTTTT
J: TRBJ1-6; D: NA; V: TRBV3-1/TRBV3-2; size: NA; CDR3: CASSHRQTNSPLHF; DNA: TGTGCCAGCAGCCATAGACAGACTAATTCACCCCTCCACTTT
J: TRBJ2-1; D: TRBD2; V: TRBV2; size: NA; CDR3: CASSEGGGGFNEQFF; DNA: TGTGCCAGCAGTGAAGGTGGCGGGGGTTTTAATGAGCAGTTCTTC
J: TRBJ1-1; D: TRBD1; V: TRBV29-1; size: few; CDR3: CSVKRQGMNTEAFF; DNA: TGCAGCGTGAAAAGACAGGGGATGAACACTGAAGCTTTCTTT
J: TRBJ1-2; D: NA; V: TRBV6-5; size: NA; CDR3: CASRRQVNYGYTF; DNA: TGTGCCAGCAGAAGACAGGTTAACTATGGCTACACCTTC
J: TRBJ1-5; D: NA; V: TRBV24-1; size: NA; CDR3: CATGPTTTNQPQHF; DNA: TGTGCCACCGGGCCCACCACCACTAATCAGCCCCAGCATTTT
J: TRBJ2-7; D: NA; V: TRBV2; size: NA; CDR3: CASLGLGRDYEQYF; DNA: TGTGCCAGCCTGGGCTTGGGCCGAGACTACGAGCAGTACTTC
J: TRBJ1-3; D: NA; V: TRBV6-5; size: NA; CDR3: CASRVTVGNTIYF; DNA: TGTGCCAGCAGAGTAACTGTGGGAAACACCATATATTTT
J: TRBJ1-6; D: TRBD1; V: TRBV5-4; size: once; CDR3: CASSLGGDRTGGSPLHF; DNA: TGTGCCAGCAGCTTAGGGGGGGATCGGACAGGGGGTTCACCCCTCCACTTT
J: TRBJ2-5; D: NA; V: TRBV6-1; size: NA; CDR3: CASSEAVTYQETQYF; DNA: TGTGCCAGCAGTGAAGCCGTCACTTACCAAGAGACCCAGTACTTC
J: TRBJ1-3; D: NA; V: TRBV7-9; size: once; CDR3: CASSLLGSGNTIYF; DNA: TGTGCCAGCAGCTTACTGGGGAGTGGAAACACCATATATTTT
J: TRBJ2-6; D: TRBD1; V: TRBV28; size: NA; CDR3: CASSAEGGTGGSGANVLTF; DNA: TGTGCCAGCAGTGCGGAGGGAGGGACAGGGGGCTCTGGGGCCAACGTCCTGACTTTC
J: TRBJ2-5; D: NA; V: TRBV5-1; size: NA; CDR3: CASSLSVGGETQYF; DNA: TGCGCCAGCAGCTTGTCCGTGGGGGGAGAGACCCAGTACTTC
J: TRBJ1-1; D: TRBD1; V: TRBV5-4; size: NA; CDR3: CASSLGQGEAFF; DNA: TGTGCCAGCAGCTTGGGACAGGGGGAAGCTTTCTTT
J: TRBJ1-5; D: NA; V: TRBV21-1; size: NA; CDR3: CASSYQDRVNQPQHF; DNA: TGTGCCAGCAGCTACCAGGACAGGGTAAATCAGCCCCAGCATTTT
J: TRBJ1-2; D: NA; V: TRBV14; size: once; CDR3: CASSQDWGLYGYTF; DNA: TGTGCCAGCAGCCAAGATTGGGGCCTCTATGGCTACACCTTC
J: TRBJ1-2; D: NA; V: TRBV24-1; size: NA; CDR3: CATSSRGRGYTF; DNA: TGTGCCACCAGTTCGCGGGGACGGGGCTACACCTTC
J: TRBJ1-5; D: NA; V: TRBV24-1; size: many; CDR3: CATSDRSGQPQHF; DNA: TGTGCCACCAGTGATCGGTCAGGACAGCCCCAGCATTTT
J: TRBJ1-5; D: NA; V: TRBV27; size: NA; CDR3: CASSRGVSRQPQHF; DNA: TGTGCCAGTAGTCGAGGAGTTAGTCGTCAGCCCCAGCATTTT